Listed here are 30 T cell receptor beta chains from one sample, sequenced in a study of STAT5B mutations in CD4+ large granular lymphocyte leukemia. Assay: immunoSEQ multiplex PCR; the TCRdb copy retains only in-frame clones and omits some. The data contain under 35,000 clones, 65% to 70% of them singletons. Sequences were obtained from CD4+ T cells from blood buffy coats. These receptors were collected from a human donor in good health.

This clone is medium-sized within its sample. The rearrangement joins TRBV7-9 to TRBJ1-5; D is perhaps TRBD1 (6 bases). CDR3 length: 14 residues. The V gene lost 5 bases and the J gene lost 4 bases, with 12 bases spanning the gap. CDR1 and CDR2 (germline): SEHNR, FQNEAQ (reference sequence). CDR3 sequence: CASSLTGLNQPQHF. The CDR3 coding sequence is TGTGCCAGCAGCCTAACAGGGCTAAATCAGCCCCAGCATTTT.

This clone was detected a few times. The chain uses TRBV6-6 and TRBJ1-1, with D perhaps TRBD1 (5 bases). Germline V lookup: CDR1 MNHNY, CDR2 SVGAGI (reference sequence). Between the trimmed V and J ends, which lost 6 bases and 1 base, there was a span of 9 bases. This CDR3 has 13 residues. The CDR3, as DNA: TGTGCCAGCAGCTACAGGCAGAACACTGAAGCTTTCTTT. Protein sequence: CASSYRQNTEAFF.

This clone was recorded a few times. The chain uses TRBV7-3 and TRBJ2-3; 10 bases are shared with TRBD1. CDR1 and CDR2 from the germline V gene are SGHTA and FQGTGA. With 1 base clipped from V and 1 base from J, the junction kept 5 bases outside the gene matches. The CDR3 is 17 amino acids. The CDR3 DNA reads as TGTGCCAGCAGCTTAATCGCAGGGACAGGGGGCACAGATACGCAGTATTTT. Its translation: CASSLIAGTGGTDTQYF.

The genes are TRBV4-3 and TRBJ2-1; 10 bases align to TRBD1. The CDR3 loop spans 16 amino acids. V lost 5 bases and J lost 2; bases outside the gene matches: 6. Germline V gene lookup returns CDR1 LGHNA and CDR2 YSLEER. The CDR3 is CASSKRQGAPYNEQFF. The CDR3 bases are TGCGCCAGCAGCAAGAGACAGGGGGCGCCCTACAATGAGCAGTTCTTC.

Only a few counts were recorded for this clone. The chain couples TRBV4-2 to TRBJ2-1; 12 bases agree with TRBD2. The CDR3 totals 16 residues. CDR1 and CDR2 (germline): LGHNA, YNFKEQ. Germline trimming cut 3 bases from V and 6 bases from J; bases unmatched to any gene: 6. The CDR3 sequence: CASSQALAGGTNEQFF. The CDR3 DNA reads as TGTGCCAGCAGCCAGGCACTAGCGGGGGGAACCAATGAGCAGTTCTTC.

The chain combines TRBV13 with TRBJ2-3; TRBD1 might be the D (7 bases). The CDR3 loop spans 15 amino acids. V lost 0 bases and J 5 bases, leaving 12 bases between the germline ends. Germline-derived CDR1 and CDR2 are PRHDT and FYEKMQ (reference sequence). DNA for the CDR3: TGTGCCAGCAGCTTAGGACAGGGGAGGAGAGATACGCAGTATTTT. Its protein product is CASSLGQGRRDTQYF.

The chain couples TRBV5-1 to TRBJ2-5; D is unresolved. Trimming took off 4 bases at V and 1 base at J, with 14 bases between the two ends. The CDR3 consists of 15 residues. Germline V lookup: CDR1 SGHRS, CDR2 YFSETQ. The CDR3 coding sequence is TGCGCCAGCAGCCCCGAGAGATGGGTCCAAGAGACCCAGTACTTC. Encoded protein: CASSPERWVQETQYF.

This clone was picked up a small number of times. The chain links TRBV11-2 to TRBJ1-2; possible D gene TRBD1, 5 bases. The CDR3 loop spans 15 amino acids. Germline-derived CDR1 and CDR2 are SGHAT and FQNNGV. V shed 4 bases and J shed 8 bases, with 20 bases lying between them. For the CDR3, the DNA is TGTGCCAGCAGCTCCATCCAGGGACCAAACGGAGGCTACACCTTC. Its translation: CASSSIQGPNGGYTF.

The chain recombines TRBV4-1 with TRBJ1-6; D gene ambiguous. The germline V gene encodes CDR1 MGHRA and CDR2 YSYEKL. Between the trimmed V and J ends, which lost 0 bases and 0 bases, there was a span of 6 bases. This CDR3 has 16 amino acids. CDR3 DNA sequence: TGCGCCAGCAGCCAAGAAGACTACTCCTATAATTCACCCCTCCACTTT. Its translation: CASSQEDYSYNSPLHF.

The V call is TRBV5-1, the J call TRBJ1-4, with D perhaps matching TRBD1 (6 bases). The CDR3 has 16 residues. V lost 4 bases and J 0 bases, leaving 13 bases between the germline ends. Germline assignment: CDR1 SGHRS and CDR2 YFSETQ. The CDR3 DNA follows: TGCGCCAGCAGCAAAGGACAGTTTTCAACTAATGAAAAACTGTTTTTT. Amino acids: CASSKGQFSTNEKLFF.

The CDR3 spells CASSYGGGGNYGYTF. The CDR3 DNA sequence: TGTGCCAGCAGTTACGGGGGAGGGGGGAACTATGGCTACACCTTC. The J gene is TRBJ1-2, the V gene TRBV6-5; the D gene is possibly TRBD1 (6 bases). The CDR3 spans 15 residues. Looked up from germline, CDR1 is MNHEY and CDR2 is SVGAGI. The ends were cut back, 2 bases at V and 2 bases at J, with 12 bases in the middle.

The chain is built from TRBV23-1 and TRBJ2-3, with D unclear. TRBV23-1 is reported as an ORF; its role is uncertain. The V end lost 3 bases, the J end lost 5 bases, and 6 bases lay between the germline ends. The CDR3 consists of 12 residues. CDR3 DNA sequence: TGCGCCAGCAGTCAGGCAGGAGATACGCAGTATTTT. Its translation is CASSQAGDTQYF.

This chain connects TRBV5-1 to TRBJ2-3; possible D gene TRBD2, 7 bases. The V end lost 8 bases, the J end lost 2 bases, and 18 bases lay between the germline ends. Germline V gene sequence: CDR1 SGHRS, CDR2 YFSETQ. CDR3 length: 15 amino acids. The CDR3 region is CASTFLGGHTDTQYF. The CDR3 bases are TGCGCCAGTACGTTTTTGGGGGGGCACACAGATACGCAGTATTTT. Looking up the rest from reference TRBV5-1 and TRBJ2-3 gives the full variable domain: KAGVTQTPRYLIKTRGQQVTLSCSPISGHRSVSWYQQTPGQGLQFLFEYFSETQRNKGNFPGRFSGRQFSNSRSEMNVSTLELGDSALYLCASTFLGGHTDTQYFGPGTRLTVL.

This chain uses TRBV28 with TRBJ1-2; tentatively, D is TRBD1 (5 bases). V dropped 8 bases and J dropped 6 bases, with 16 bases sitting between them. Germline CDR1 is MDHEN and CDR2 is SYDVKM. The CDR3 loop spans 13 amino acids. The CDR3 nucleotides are TGTGCCAGCGTGGAGAGGACGGGGGATGGCTACACCTTC. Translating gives CASVERTGDGYTF.

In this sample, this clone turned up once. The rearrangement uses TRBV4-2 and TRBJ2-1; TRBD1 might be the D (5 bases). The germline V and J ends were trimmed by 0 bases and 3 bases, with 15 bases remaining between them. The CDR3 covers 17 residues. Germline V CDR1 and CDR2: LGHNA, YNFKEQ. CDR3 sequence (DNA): TGTGCCAGCAGCCAAGAGGGCGCAGGGTTTTACTACAATGAGCAGTTCTTC. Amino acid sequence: CASSQEGAGFYYNEQFF.

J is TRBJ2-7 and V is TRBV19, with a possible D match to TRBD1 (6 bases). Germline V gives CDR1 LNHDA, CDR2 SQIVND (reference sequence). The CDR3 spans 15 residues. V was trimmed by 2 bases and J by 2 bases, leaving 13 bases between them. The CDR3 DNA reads TGTGCCAGTAGTATAACCTCAGGGGCCCCCTACGAGCAGTACTTC. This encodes CASSITSGAPYEQYF.

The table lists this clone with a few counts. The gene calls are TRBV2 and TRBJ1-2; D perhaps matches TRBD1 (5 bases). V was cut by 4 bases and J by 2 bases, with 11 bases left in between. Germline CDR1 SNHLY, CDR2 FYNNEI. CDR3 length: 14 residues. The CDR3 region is CASSAQTDNYGYTF. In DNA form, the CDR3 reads TGTGCCAGCAGTGCCCAGACAGACAACTATGGCTACACCTTC. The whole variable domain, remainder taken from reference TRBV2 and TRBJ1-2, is EPEVTQTPSHQVTQMGQEVILRCVPISNHLYFYWYRQILGQKVEFLVSFYNNEISEKSEIFDDQFSVERPDGSNFTLKIRSTKLEDSAMYFCASSAQTDNYGYTFGSGTRLTVV.

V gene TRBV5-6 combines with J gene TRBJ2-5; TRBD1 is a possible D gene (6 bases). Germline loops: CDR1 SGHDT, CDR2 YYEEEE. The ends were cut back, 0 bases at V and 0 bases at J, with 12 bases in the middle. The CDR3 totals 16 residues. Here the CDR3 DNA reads TGTGCCAGCAGCTTGGTTCCAACAGGGCACCAAGAGACCCAGTACTTC. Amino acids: CASSLVPTGHQETQYF.

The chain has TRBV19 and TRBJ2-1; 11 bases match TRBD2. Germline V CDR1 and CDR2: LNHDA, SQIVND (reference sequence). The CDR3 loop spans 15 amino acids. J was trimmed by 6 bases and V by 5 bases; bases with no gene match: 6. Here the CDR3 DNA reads TGTGCCAGTAGTCCAATAGCGGGGGGGCGCAATGAGCAGTTCTTC. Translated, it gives CASSPIAGGRNEQFF.

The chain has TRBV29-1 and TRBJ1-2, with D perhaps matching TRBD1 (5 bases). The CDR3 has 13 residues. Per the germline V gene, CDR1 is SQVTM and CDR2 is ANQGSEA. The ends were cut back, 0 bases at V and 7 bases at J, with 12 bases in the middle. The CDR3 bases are TGCAGCGTTGAAGATCACACAGGAGTTGGCTACACCTTC. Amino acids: CSVEDHTGVGYTF.

CDR3 residues: CASSEGANGYTF. The CDR3 nucleotides are TGTGCCAGTAGCGAGGGGGCAAATGGCTACACCTTC. The V gene is TRBV19, the J gene TRBJ1-2, with 7 bases identical to TRBD1. Trimming cost V 6 bases and J 6 bases; bases outside gene matches: 4. Germline CDR1 reads LNHDA; CDR2 reads SQIVND (reference sequence). The CDR3 loop spans 12 amino acids.

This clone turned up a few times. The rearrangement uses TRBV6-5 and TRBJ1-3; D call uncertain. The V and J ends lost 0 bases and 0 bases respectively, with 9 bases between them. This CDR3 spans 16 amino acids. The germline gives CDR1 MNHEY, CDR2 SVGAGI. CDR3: CASSYSSRSSGNTIYF. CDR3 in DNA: TGTGCCAGCAGTTACTCGTCACGGAGCTCTGGAAACACCATATATTTT.

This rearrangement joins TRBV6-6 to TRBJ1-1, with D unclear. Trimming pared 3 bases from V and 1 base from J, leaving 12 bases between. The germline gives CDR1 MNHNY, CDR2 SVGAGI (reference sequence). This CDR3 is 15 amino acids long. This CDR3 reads CASSYKSQTNTEAFF. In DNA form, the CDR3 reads TGTGCCAGCAGTTATAAGTCGCAGACGAACACTGAAGCTTTCTTT.

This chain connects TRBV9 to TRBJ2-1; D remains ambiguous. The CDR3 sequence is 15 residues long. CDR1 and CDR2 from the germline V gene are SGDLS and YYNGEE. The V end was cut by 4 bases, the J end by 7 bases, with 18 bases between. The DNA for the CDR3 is TGTGCCAGCAGCCGAGTAAGAGGTCTGTCAAATGAGCAGTTCTTC. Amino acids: CASSRVRGLSNEQFF. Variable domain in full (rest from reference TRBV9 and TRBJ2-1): DSGVTQTPKHLITATGQRVTLRCSPRSGDLSVYWYQQSLDQGLQFLIQYYNGEERAKGNILERFSAQQFPDLHSELNLSSLELGDSALYFCASSRVRGLSNEQFFGPGTRLTVL.

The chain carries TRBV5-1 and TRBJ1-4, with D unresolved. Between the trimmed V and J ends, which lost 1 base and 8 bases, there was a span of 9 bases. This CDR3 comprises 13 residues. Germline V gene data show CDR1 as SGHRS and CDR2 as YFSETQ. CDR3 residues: CASSLLGTEKLFF. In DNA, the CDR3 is TGCGCCAGCAGCTTGTTGGGAACCGAAAAACTGTTTTTT.

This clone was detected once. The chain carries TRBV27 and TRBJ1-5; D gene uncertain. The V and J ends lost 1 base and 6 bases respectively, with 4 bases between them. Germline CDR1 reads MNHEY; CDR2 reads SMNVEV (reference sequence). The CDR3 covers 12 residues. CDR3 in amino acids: CASSLYGQPQHF. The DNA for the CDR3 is TGTGCCAGCAGTTTATATGGTCAGCCCCAGCATTTT.

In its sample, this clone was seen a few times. CDR3 protein: CASSDGQGHQNTEAFF. CDR3 coding DNA: TGTGCCAGCAGTGATGGCCAGGGACACCAGAACACTGAAGCTTTCTTT. The chain uses TRBV25-1 and TRBJ1-1, with a tentative D call TRBD1 (6 bases). The CDR3 extends over 16 amino acids. The V end was cut by 3 bases, the J end by 1 base, with 15 bases between. The germline V gene has CDR1 MGHDK and CDR2 SYGVNS. Full variable domain (outside the CDR3, taken from reference TRBV25-1 and TRBJ1-1): EADIYQTPRYLVIGTGKKITLECSQTMGHDKMYWYQQDPGMELHLIHYSYGVNSTEKGDLSSESTVSRIRTEHFPLTLESARPSHTSQYLCASSDGQGHQNTEAFFGQGTRLTVV.

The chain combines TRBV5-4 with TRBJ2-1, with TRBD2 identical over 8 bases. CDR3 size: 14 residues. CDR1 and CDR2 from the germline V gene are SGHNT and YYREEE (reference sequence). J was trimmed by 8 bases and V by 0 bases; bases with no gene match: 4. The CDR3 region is CASSLGLASHEQFF. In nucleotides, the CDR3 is TGTGCCAGCAGCTTGGGACTAGCGAGTCATGAGCAGTTCTTC.

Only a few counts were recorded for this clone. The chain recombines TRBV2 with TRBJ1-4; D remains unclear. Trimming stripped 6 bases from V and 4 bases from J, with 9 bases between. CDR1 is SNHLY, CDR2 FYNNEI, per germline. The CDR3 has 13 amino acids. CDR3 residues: CASSGPINEKLFF. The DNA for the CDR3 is TGTGCCAGCAGCGGACCGATTAATGAAAAACTGTTTTTT.

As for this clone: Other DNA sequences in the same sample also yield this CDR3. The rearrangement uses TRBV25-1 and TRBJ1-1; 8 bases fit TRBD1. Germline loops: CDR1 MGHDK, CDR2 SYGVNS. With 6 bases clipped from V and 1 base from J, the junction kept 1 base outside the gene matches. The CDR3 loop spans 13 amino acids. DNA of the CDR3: TGTGCCAGCAGAGGACAGGGGAACACTGAAGCTTTCTTT. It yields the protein CASRGQGNTEAFF.